What follows describes a single TCR beta chain. CDR3 length: 15 residues. In germline, CDR1 is SGHRS, CDR2 YFSETQ. Germline trimming cut 4 bases from V and 5 bases from J; bases unmatched to any gene: 3. TCRdb redid the calling of the RT-PCR reads with MiXCR, one entry per CDR3 protein. This table has about 680,000 distinct CDR3 sequences, approximately 15% appearing once. The rearrangement joins TRBV5-1 to TRBJ2-2, with TRBD2 identical over 12 bases. The receptor was derived from a female donor in good health, serving as a healthy control. The sequencing sample was made of memory CD4+ T cells from blood. The CDR3 protein is CASSRTSGVTGELFF. For the CDR3, the DNA is TGCGCCAGCAGCAGGACTAGCGGGGTAACCGGGGAGCTGTTTTTT.